This TCR beta chain is drawn from a study of monozygotic twins with inflammatory bowel disease (dated by TCRdb to between 2019 and 2020). For the study in its entirety: The complete study included approximately 28 monozygotic twin pairs: 19 IBD-discordant Danish pairs and nine German pairs, of which four were IBD-concordant and five were IBD-discordant. Disease-associated traits were sought mainly through comparisons between IBD patients and their genetically identical healthy co-twins within discordant pairs. Each individual had, on average, about 151 000 unique TCRalpha sequences and 181 000 unique TCRbeta sequences available for analysis.

From each donor, an approximately 2.5 ml peripheral blood sample was collected into PAXgene tubes and kept at -80 degrees C. Total RNA was isolated from whole blood with the PAXgene blood miRNA kit on an automated QIAcube, without T cell sorting. Peripheral blood from monozygotic twin pairs who were concordant or discordant for inflammatory bowel disease underwent deep TCRalpha and TCRbeta repertoire profiling using unique molecular barcoding. Smoking habits were recorded for all twin pairs, with individuals classified as current, former or never smokers. The CDR3, from cysteine to phenylalanine, totals 15 residues. No DNA appears here. For CDR1 and CDR2, the germline V gene lists SGHRS and YFSETQ. Study-level results and caveats: No single strong signal or clonotype linked to IBD turned up in the results, so the idea that one exists was not supported. Measured by the inverse Simpson index, TCRbeta repertoire diversity was lower in IBD patients than in their healthy co-twins. The analysis was unable to tell different T cell subtypes apart. No difference in repertoire similarity was observed between concordant and discordant twins, possibly owing to limited statistical power. Because patients were on differing immunosuppressive treatments, the repertoires may have picked up extra background noise and inter-individual variability. Compared with healthy twins, IBD patients had fewer clonotypes in common with other individuals, a difference most pronounced in patients showing signs of disease activity.

Remarks on this clonotype: Its cognate antigen has yet to be identified.

The library was produced with 5' RACE. Each TCR library was prepared from about 4,000 ng of total RNA. For each sample, cDNA synthesis was carried out in eight separate reactions using SMARTScribe reverse transcriptase. During cDNA synthesis, unique molecular identifiers containing a 6-nucleotide sample barcode were introduced by template switching. Two nested PCRs of approximately 16 and 10 cycles amplified the TCRalpha and TCRbeta cDNA, and bead purification followed each PCR. Before amplification, the cDNA was treated with uracil DNA-glycosylase and purified using the QIAquick PCR purification kit. The second PCR added Illumina TruSeq-compatible adapters along with sample-specific barcodes. Library quality and concentration were checked on TapeStation and Qubit, and libraries were pooled at about 4.9 ng each. Sequencing of the pooled libraries was done on an Illumina HiSeq2500 single-index Rapid Run using custom sequencing primers and 2 x 100 bp reads. The study's own analysis went as follows. MiGEC version 1.2.6 was used for UMI-based consensus assembly to correct PCR and sequencing errors. MiXCR version 2.1.1 handled V(D)J alignment, clonotype assembly and CDR3 extraction. To normalise gene usage, clonotype sharing and MAIT/NKT TCR abundance, the top 1000, 10 000 and 20 000 clonotypes in each sample were analysed. Diversity was computed as the inverse Simpson index with the vegan R package after downsampling to 27 000 UMIs. Paired Mann-Whitney U tests were applied to discordant twin pairs, with Benjamini-Hochberg correction for multiple testing. Each entry corresponds to one CDR3 protein sequence from reads that TCRdb reprocessed, and DNA is not given. The V and J calls were determined by TCRdb, not by the authors. The sample's table lists a count of a few hundred thousand distinct CDR3 sequences. The top ten clonotypes cover roughly 2.6% of the sample.

The chain is assembled from TRBV5-1 and TRBJ2-1; no DNA is available, so the TRBD2 call from TCRdb remains unchecked. This clonotype originated in a human donor with ulcerative colitis or Crohn's disease, or a healthy co-twin of an affected twin (not recorded which). Sequenced: blood. For the CDR3, the sequence is CASRSGTSGVDEQFF.